This is a list of T cell receptor beta chains from one sample in a study of cytomegalovirus exposure and HLA in healthy donors. Assay: immunoSEQ multiplex PCR; the TCRdb copy retains only in-frame clones and omits some. The top ten clones hold 1% to 1.5% of a sample with about 120,000 clones, around three quarters of them seen once. Sequenced: PBMCs. The receptors were sampled from a female donor in good health and CMV-seronegative. Both conserved end residues are part of each CDR3. A D gene is named only where the DNA matches it firmly. Rows may omit the clone size; those that give it use once, few, many or a size class.

>TRBD1|TRBV5-5|TRBJ2-2|-
CASSPTPGQGTGELFF
TGTGCCAGCAGCCCCACCCCGGGACAGGGCACCGGGGAGCTGTTTTTT
>TRBD1|TRBV19|TRBJ2-4|once
CASSDSRGSKNIQYF
TGTGCCAGTAGTGACTCCAGGGGGTCTAAAAACATTCAGTACTTC
>-|TRBV7-9|TRBJ2-1|once
CASSLAPRGSYNEQFF
TGTGCCAGCAGCTTAGCCCCGCGGGGTTCCTACAATGAGCAGTTCTTC
>-|TRBV15|TRBJ2-5|-
CATSSRGPGTQYF
TGTGCCACCAGCAGCAGGGGTCCGGGGACCCAGTACTTC
>-|TRBV2|TRBJ1-1|-
CATSVGGAMNTEAFF
TGTGCCACCTCGGTGGGGGGGGCCATGAACACTGAAGCTTTCTTT
>TRBD1|TRBV19|TRBJ1-5|-
CASNAGQGGNQPQHF
TGTGCCAGTAACGCGGGACAGGGTGGCAATCAGCCCCAGCATTTT
>-|TRBV7-9|TRBJ2-2|-
CASSLGASPNTGELFF
TGTGCCAGCAGCTTAGGGGCTAGCCCGAACACCGGGGAGCTGTTTTTT
>TRBD2|TRBV5-1|TRBJ2-3|-
CASSSTSGGAPDTQYF
TGCGCCAGCAGCTCGACTAGCGGGGGGGCCCCAGATACGCAGTATTTT
>-|TRBV18|TRBJ1-5|-
CASSPLGHRNQPQHF
TGTGCCAGCTCACCTCTTGGACACCGCAATCAGCCCCAGCATTTT
>TRBD1|TRBV7-6|TRBJ2-5|once
CASSLGTGTGVKTQYF
TGTGCCAGCAGCTTAGGGACCGGGACAGGGGTGAAGACCCAGTACTTC
>-|TRBV29-1|TRBJ1-1|few
CSVGRTHTNTEAFF
TGCAGCGTTGGGAGGACGCATACGAACACTGAAGCTTTCTTT
>-|TRBV28|TRBJ1-5|-
CASSSTIKPQHF
TGTGCCAGCAGTTCGACAATCAAGCCCCAGCATTTT
>TRBD2|TRBV2|TRBJ2-3|-
CASIQRGLTDTQYF
TGTGCCAGCATTCAGCGGGGGCTCACAGATACGCAGTATTTT
>-|TRBV28|TRBJ1-1|-
CASSETDQPKAFF
TGTGCCAGCAGTGAGACAGACCAGCCGAAAGCTTTCTTT
>-|TRBV19|TRBJ1-1|-
CASSQSDSLNTEAFF
TGTGCCAGTAGTCAATCGGACAGCCTGAACACTGAAGCTTTCTTT
>-|TRBV30|TRBJ2-3|-
CAWSPGSSTDTQYF
TGTGCCTGGAGTCCGGGAAGTTCCACAGATACGCAGTATTTT
>TRBD1|TRBV28|TRBJ1-2|-
CASNNRGNYGYTF
TGTGCCAGCAACAACAGGGGTAACTATGGCTACACCTTC
>-|TRBV7-9|TRBJ2-1|-
CASSLGHYGNEQFF
TGTGCCAGCAGCTTAGGCCACTACGGCAATGAGCAGTTCTTC
>-|TRBV18|TRBJ1-2|-
CASSPTGRAGYTF
TGTGCCAGCTCACCTACAGGGAGGGCGGGCTACACCTTC
>TRBD2|TRBV28|TRBJ2-7|once
CASRPTSGRAPDEQYF
TGTGCCAGCAGACCCACTAGCGGGAGGGCCCCTGACGAGCAGTACTTC
>-|TRBV5-1|TRBJ2-1|-
CASMRDADLNEQFF
TGCGCCAGCATGCGGGACGCGGATTTGAATGAGCAGTTCTTC
>-|TRBV7-3|TRBJ1-2|-
CASSVDSSNYGYTF
TGTGCCAGCAGCGTCGACAGTTCTAACTATGGCTACACCTTC
>-|TRBV29-1|TRBJ1-1|-
CSATGSGNTEAFF
TGCAGCGCAACAGGGAGTGGGAACACTGAAGCTTTCTTT
>-|TRBV6-1|TRBJ1-6|-
CASRPTGAGGSPLHF
TGTGCCAGCAGACCTACAGGAGCGGGGGGTTCACCCCTCCACTTT
>-|TRBV6-1|TRBJ2-5|once
CASSFQGGETQYF
TGTGCCAGCAGTTTTCAGGGCGGCGAGACCCAGTACTTC
>TRBD1|TRBV28|TRBJ2-3|-
CASSRTTGLTDTQYF
TGTGCCAGCAGTAGAACGACAGGGCTCACAGATACGCAGTATTTT
>-|TRBV28|TRBJ1-2|-
CASNTGYGYTF
TGTGCCAGCAATACCGGCTATGGCTACACCTTC
>TRBD2|TRBV9|TRBJ2-5|-
CASSGGGQETQYF
TGTGCCAGCAGCGGCGGGGGCCAAGAGACCCAGTACTTC
>TRBD1|TRBV5-5|TRBJ1-2|-
CASSLRGGYGLYTF
TGTGCCAGCAGCTTGAGAGGGGGCTACGGACTATACACCTTC
>TRBD1|TRBV6-4|TRBJ2-3|-
CASSDSTGGADTQYF
TGTGCCAGCAGTGACTCGACAGGGGGCGCAGATACGCAGTATTTT
>-|TRBV7-3|TRBJ2-2|-
CASSLTQNTGELFF
TGTGCCAGCAGCTTAACACAGAACACCGGGGAGCTGTTTTTT
>TRBD1|TRBV18|TRBJ1-1|-
CASSQDRGLVEAFF
TGTGCCAGCTCACAAGACAGGGGGCTGGTTGAAGCTTTCTTT
>-|TRBV19|TRBJ2-7|-
CASSINVWEDEQYF
TGTGCCAGTAGTATAAATGTTTGGGAGGACGAGCAGTACTTC
>-|TRBV7-7|TRBJ2-1|once
CASSLAGESSYNEQFF
TGTGCCAGCAGCTTAGCGGGCGAGAGCTCCTACAATGAGCAGTTCTTC
>TRBD1|TRBV6-1|TRBJ2-7|-
CASSDRTGTAEQYF
TGTGCCAGCAGTGATAGGACAGGGACGGCCGAGCAGTACTTC
>-|TRBV6-1|TRBJ1-5|-
CASSPKGYSNQPQHF
TGTGCCAGCAGCCCCAAGGGGTATAGCAATCAGCCCCAGCATTTT
>-|TRBV5-1|TRBJ1-1|-
CASSLAGLSEAFF
TGCGCCAGCAGCTTGGCAGGGCTGTCTGAAGCTTTCTTT
>TRBD2|TRBV7-3|TRBJ2-1|-
CASSFGGRARNEQFF
TGTGCCAGCAGCTTTGGAGGGAGGGCTCGAAATGAGCAGTTCTTC
>-|TRBV28|TRBJ1-2|-
CASSFGAAFYGYTF
TGTGCCAGCAGTTTTGGGGCAGCGTTTTATGGCTACACCTTC
>TRBD1|TRBV2|TRBJ2-1|-
CASSEEGGQVCVF
TGTGCCAGCAGTGAAGAAGGGGGACAGGTTTGTGTCTTC
>-|TRBV6-6|TRBJ2-7|-
CASSRGRTLYEQYF
TGTGCCAGCAGTCGAGGGCGGACTCTCTACGAGCAGTACTTC
>TRBD2|TRBV10-3|TRBJ2-2|-
CATTTSGRSTGELFF
TGTGCCACGACGACTAGCGGGAGGTCCACCGGGGAGCTGTTTTTT
>TRBD2|TRBV2|TRBJ2-3|-
CATSVRTDTQYF
TGTGCAACTAGCGTTAGGACAGATACGCAGTATTTT
>TRBD1|TRBV5-4|TRBJ1-6|few
CASSLTGGASPLHF
TGTGCCAGCAGCTTGACAGGGGGCGCTTCACCCCTCCACTTT
>-|TRBV5-1|TRBJ1-6|-
CASSLGRGGNSPLHF
TGCGCCAGCAGCCTGGGTCGGGGGGGTAATTCACCCCTCCACTTT
>-|TRBV21-1|TRBJ1-2|-
CASSKDGQVGNYGYTF
TGTGCCAGCAGCAAAGATGGGCAGGTTGGAAACTATGGCTACACCTTC
>TRBD2|TRBV30|TRBJ2-7|-
CAWSPGRSSYEQYF
TGTGCCTGGAGTCCCGGGAGGAGCTCCTACGAGCAGTACTTC
>TRBD2|TRBV5-1|TRBJ2-3|few
CASSSLGGVADTQYF
TGCGCCAGCAGTTCCCTTGGGGGGGTGGCAGATACGCAGTATTTT
>-|TRBV2|TRBJ2-2|-
CASSRDSPTGELFF
TGTGCCAGCAGTCGGGACTCCCCCACCGGGGAGCTGTTTTTT
>TRBD2|TRBV5-1|TRBJ2-7|-
CASSLDLAEGYEQYF
TGCGCCAGCAGCTTGGATCTAGCGGAGGGGTACGAGCAGTACTTC
>TRBD2|TRBV5-4|TRBJ2-1|once
CASSFSSGTHEQFF
TGTGCCAGCAGCTTTTCTAGCGGGACCCATGAGCAGTTCTTC
>-|TRBV6-4|TRBJ2-3|-
CASSAHYPTDTQYF
TGTGCCAGCAGTGCCCACTACCCCACAGATACGCAGTATTTT
>TRBD1|TRBV11-2|TRBJ1-2|-
CASRVTGDYGYTF
TGTGCCAGCAGAGTGACAGGGGACTATGGCTACACCTTC
>-|TRBV2|TRBJ2-3|-
CASTGTDTQYF
TGTGCCAGCACTGGCACAGATACGCAGTATTTT